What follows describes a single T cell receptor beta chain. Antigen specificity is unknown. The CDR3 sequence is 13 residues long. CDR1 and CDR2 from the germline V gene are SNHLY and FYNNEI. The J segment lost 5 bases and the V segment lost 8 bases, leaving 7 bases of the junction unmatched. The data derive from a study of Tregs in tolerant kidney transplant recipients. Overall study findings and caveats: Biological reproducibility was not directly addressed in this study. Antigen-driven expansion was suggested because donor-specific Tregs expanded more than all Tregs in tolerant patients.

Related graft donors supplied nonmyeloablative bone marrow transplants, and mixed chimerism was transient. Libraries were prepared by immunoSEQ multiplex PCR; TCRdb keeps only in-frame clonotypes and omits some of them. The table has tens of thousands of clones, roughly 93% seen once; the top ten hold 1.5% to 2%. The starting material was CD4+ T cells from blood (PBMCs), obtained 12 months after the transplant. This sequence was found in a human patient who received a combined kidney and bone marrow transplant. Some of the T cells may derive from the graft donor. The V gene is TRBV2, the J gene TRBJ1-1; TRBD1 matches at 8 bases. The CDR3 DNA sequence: TGTGCCAGCGGAGACAGGGGATGGACTGAAGCTTTCTTT. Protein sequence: CASGDRGWTEAFF.